This TCR beta chain was retrieved from a study of T cells in Graves' hyperthyroidism and ophthalmopathy. Study-wide results and limits: Ophthalmopathy stood apart from stable hyperthyroidism in a 13 V-J model. Most clonotypes that expanded in the thyroid above 0.001 also showed up in blood.

Amplification targeted TCR beta CDR3 regions from RNA transcripts. The primer set for the first-round RT-PCR of the TCR CDR3 was HTBI. From the multiplex PCR reads, TCRdb called clonotypes with MiXCR, one entry per CDR3 protein. The sample yields around 250,000 distinct CDR3 sequences, roughly 14% seen once. V lost 3 bases and J lost 7; bases outside the gene matches: 3. Germline V CDR1 and CDR2: SNHLY, FYNNEI. The CDR3 runs 13 residues. Concerning this clonotype: No antigen is known for it.

Hyperthyroidism had been newly diagnosed in patients aged 18 to 65, and its duration was under 2 months. Thyroid ultrasound, orbital computed tomography, clinical symptoms, and serum thyroxine and TRAb underpinned diagnoses. The sample taken for sequencing was blood. This receptor was obtained from a woman between 40 and 50 years old with Graves' hyperthyroidism that later progressed to Graves' ophthalmopathy. The rearrangement joins TRBV2 to TRBJ2-5, with 9 bases that match TRBD2. The CDR3 DNA is TGTGCCAGCAGTGATGGCGGGAGGGGGACCCAGTACTTC. This codes for CASSDGGRGTQYF. Complete variable domain (other parts from reference TRBV2 and TRBJ2-5): EPEVTQTPSHQVTQMGQEVILRCVPISNHLYFYWYRQILGQKVEFLVSFYNNEISEKSEIFDDQFSVERPDGSNFTLKIRSTKLEDSAMYFCASSDGGRGTQYFGPGTRLLVL.